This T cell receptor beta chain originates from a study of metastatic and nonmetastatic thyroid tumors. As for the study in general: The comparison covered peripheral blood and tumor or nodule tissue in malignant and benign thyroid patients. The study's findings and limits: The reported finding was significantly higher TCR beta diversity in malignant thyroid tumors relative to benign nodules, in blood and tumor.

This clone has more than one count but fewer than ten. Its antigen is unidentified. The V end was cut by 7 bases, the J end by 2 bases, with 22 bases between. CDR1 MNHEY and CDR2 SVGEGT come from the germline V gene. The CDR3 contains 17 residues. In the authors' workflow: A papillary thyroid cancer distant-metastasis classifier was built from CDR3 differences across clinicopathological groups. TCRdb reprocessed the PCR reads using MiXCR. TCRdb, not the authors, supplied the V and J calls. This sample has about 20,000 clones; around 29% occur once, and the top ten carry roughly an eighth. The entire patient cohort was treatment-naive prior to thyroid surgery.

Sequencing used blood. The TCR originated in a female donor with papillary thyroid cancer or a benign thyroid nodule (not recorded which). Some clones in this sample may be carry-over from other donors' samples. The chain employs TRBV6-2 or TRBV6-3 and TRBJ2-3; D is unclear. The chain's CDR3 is CASIPGRSRVITDTQYF. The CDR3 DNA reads TGTGCCAGCATCCCCGGTCGGAGCCGGGTGATCACAGATACGCAGTATTTT.